What follows are 12 T cell receptor beta chains derived from one specimen sequenced in a study of cytomegalovirus exposure and HLA in healthy donors. Amplification used 60 Vbeta primers and 13 Jbeta primers. The assay was immunoSEQ multiplex PCR, and TCRdb's table has in-frame clones only and misses some. This table holds 200,000 to 250,000 clones, roughly four fifths found once. The sequenced sample consisted of PBMCs. The receptor source for this set is a girl aged 10-17 years in good health and CMV-seronegative.

The V gene is TRBV30, the J gene TRBJ2-3; 14 nucleotides agree with TRBD2. Germline CDR1 GTSNPN, CDR2 SVGIG (reference sequence). V dropped 1 base and J dropped 6; count of bases not matched to a gene: 12. CDR3 length: 18 amino acids. The CDR3 DNA reads as TGTGCCTGGAGTGGCGGGACTAGCGGGAGAACGGGGTGGGATACGCAGTATTTT. Encoded protein: CAWSGGTSGRTGWDTQYF.

The chain uses TRBV2 and TRBJ1-1; 9 positions match TRBD1. The length of the CDR3 is 15 residues. With V trimmed by 4 bases and J by 5 bases, 8 bases remained unmatched. Germline assignment: CDR1 SNHLY and CDR2 FYNNEI. The CDR3 region has the DNA TGTGCCAGCAGTGGCTCTGGGACAGGGAGGACTGAAGCTTTCTTT. This sequence encodes CASSGSGTGRTEAFF.

V usage is TRBV11-3 and J usage is TRBJ2-1; maybe TRBD2 (5 bases). Germline CDR1 SGHNT, CDR2 YENEEA. Trimming removed 0 bases at V and 3 bases at J, with 12 bases between. The CDR3 contains 16 residues. The DNA of the CDR3 is TGTGCCAGCAGCTTAGAAGGGAGATTGAACTACAATGAGCAGTTCTTC. This encodes CASSLEGRLNYNEQFF.

The chain links TRBV28 to TRBJ1-2; 11 positions match TRBD1. Trimming removed 7 bases from V and 7 bases from J; junction bases left unmatched: 5. The CDR3 has 13 residues. Germline V gives CDR1 MDHEN, CDR2 SYDVKM. The CDR3 DNA reads TGTGCCAGCACCAGGACAGGGGGCTTTGGCTACACCTTC. It yields the protein CASTRTGGFGYTF.

The rearrangement uses TRBV6-1 and TRBJ1-2, with D unclear. Germline assignment: CDR1 MNHNS and CDR2 SASEGT. CDR3 length equals 13 residues. Trimming took 4 bases from V and 3 from J, leaving 9 bases between them. The chain's CDR3 is CASSGNQDYGYTF. The CDR3 DNA reads TGTGCCAGCAGTGGAAACCAGGACTATGGCTACACCTTC.

This chain connects TRBV6-1 to TRBJ1-5; no clear D. In germline, CDR1 is MNHNS, CDR2 SASEGT. Trimming removed 1 base at V and 0 bases at J, with 16 bases between. The CDR3 loop spans 18 amino acids. The CDR3 DNA sequence: TGTGCCAGCAGTGAAGTGAGTGGAGGCAGACTTAGCAATCAGCCCCAGCATTTT. Encoded protein: CASSEVSGGRLSNQPQHF.

The gene calls are TRBV5-5 and TRBJ1-1; D is uncertain. The germline CDR1 and CDR2 sequences are SGHKS and YYEKEE (reference sequence). This CDR3 has 14 amino acids. V was clipped by 0 bases and J by 3 bases, with 9 bases between them. The CDR3 DNA reads TGTGCCAGCAGCTTGGATGGGGAGGACACTGAAGCTTTCTTT. It yields the protein CASSLDGEDTEAFF.

The chain combines TRBV30 with TRBJ1-6, with D possibly TRBD1 on 6 matching bases. Between the trimmed V and J ends, which lost 3 bases and 6 bases, there was a span of 15 bases. Germline V lookup: CDR1 GTSNPN, CDR2 SVGIG (reference sequence). There are 15 residues in the CDR3. The CDR3 sequence: CAWRENLQGNSPLHF. The CDR3 bases are TGTGCCTGGAGGGAAAATTTACAGGGTAATTCACCCCTCCACTTT.

The chain has TRBV5-1 and TRBJ1-4, with D tentatively TRBD1 (5 bases). The CDR3 contains 15 residues. Germline V gene lookup returns CDR1 SGHRS and CDR2 YFSETQ. The V end lost 4 bases, the J end lost 1 base, and 11 bases lay between the germline ends. CDR3: CASSPGGETNEKLFF. The CDR3, as DNA: TGCGCCAGCAGCCCGGGGGGAGAAACTAATGAAAAACTGTTTTTT.

J is TRBJ2-4 and V is TRBV27; TRBD1 might be the D (6 bases). The germline V and J ends were trimmed by 6 bases and 2 bases, with 20 bases remaining between them. The CDR3 is 17 amino acids. Per germline, CDR1 MNHEY and CDR2 SMNVEV (reference sequence). CDR3 protein: CASRGIGTRGPKNIQYF. The CDR3 nucleotides are TGTGCCAGCAGGGGAATCGGGACACGGGGACCCAAAAACATTCAGTACTTC.

The gene calls are TRBV10-3 and TRBJ2-7, with 9 nucleotides matching TRBD2. Trimming cost V 4 bases and J 3 bases; bases outside gene matches: 7. The CDR3 contains 15 residues. Germline V gene data show CDR1 as ENHRY and CDR2 as SYGVKD. The CDR3 loop reads CAISAGNSGGYEQYF. The CDR3 DNA reads as TGTGCCATCAGTGCGGGGAATAGCGGGGGCTACGAGCAGTACTTC.

The rearrangement uses TRBV6-6 and TRBJ2-7; D uncertain. Germline V gene sequence: CDR1 MNHNY, CDR2 SVGAGI (reference sequence). This CDR3 is built from 13 residues. Trimming stripped 2 bases from V and 3 bases from J, with 8 bases between. The CDR3 DNA sequence: TGTGCCAGCAGTTACGGCAGTAACTACGAGCAGTACTTC. Its protein product is CASSYGSNYEQYF.